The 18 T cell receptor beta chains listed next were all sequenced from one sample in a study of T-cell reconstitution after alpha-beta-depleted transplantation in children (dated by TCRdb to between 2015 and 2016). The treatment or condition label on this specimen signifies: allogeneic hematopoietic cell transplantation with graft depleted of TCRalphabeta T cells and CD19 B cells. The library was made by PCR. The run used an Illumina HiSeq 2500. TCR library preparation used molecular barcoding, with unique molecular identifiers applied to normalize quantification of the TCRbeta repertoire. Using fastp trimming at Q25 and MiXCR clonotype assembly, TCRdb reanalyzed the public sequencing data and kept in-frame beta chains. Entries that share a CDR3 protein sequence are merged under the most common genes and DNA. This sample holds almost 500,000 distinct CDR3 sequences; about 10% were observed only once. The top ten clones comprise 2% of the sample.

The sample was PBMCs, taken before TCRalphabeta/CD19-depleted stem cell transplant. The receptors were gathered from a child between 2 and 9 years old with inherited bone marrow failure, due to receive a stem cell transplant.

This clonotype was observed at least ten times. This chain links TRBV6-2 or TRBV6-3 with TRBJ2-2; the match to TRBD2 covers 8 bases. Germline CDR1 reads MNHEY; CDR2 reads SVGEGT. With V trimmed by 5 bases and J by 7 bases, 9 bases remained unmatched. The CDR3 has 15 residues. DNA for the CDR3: TGTGCCAGCAGTACCGTAGCGGGAAATGACGGGGAGCTGTTTTTT. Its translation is CASSTVAGNDGELFF.

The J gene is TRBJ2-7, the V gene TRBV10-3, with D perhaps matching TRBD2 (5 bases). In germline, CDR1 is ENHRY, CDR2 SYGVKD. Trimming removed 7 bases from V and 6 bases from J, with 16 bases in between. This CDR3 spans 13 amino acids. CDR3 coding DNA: TGTGCCATCACCCGAGAGGGTATTGGCGAGCAGTACTTC. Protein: CAITREGIGEQYF.

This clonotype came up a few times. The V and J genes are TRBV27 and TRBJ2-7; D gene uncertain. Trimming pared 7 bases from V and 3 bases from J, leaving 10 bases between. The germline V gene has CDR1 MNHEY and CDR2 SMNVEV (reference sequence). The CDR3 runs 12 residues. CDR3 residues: CASKQDGYEQYF. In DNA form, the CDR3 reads TGTGCCAGCAAACAAGACGGCTACGAGCAGTACTTC.

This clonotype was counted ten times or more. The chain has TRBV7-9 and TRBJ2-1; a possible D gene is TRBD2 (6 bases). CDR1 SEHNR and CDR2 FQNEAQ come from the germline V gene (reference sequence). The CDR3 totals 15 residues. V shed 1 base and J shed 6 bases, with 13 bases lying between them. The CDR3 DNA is TGTGCCAGCAGCTTAGGTTGGGGACTGGGCAATGAGCAGTTCTTC. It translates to CASSLGWGLGNEQFF.

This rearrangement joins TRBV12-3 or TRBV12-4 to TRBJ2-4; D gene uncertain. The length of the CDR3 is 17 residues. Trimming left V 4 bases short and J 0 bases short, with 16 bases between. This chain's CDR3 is CASSSSGYRGAKNIQYF. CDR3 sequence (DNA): TGTGCCAGCAGTTCCTCGGGTTATCGCGGAGCCAAAAACATTCAGTACTTC.

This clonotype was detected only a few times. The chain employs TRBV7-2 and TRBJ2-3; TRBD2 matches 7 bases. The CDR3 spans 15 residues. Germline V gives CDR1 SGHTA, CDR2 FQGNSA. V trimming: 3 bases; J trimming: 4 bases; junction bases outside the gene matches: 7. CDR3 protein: CASSFYGGRADTQYF. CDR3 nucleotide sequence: TGTGCCAGCAGCTTTTACGGAGGGAGGGCAGATACGCAGTATTTT.

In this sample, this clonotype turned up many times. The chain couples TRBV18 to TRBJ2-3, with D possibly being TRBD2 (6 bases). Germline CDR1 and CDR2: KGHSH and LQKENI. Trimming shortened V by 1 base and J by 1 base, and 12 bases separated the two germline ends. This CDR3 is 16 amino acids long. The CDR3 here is CASSPRRGAGTDTQYF. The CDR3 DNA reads TGTGCCAGCTCACCACGGCGGGGTGCCGGCACAGATACGCAGTATTTT.

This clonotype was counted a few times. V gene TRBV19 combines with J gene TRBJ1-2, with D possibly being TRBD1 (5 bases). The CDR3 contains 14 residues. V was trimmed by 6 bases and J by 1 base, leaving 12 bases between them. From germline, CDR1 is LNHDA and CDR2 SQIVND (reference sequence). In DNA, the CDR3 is TGTGCCAGTAGGTGGGACGCTCATAACTATGGCTACACCTTC. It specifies CASRWDAHNYGYTF.

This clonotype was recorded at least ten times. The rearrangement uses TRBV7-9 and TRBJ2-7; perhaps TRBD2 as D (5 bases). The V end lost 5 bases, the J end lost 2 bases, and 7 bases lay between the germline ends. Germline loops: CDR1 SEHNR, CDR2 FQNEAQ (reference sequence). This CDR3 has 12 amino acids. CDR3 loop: CASSPTTYEQYF. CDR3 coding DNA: TGTGCCAGCAGCCCGACTACCTACGAGCAGTACTTC.

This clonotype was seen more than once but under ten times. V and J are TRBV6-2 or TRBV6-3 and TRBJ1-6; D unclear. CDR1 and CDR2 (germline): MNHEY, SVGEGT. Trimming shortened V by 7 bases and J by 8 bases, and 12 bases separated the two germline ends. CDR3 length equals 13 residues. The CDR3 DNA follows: TGTGCCAGCACACTTCTGAGTGATTCACCCCTCCACTTT. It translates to CASTLLSDSPLHF.

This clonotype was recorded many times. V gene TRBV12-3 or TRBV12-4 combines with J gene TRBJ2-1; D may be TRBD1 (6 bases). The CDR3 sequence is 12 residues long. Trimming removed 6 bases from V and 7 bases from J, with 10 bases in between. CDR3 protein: CASSLRGNEQFF. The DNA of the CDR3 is TGTGCCAGCAGCCTGAGGGGGAATGAGCAGTTCTTC.

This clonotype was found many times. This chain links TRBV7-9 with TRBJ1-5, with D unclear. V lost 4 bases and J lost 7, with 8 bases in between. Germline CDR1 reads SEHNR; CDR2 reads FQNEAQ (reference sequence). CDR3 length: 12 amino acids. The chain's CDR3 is CASSSGEQPQHF. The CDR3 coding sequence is TGTGCCAGCAGCTCCGGAGAACAGCCCCAGCATTTT. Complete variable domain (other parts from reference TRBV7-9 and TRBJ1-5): DTGVSQNPRHKITKRGQNVTFRCDPISEHNRLYWYRQTLGQGPEFLTYFQNEAQLEKSRLLSDRFSAERPKGSFSTLEIQRTEQGDSAMYLCASSSGEQPQHFGDGTRLSIL.

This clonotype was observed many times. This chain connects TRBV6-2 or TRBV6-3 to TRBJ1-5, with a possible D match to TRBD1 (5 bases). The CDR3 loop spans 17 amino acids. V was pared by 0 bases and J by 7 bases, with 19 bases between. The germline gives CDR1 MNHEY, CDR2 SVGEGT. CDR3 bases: TGTGCCAGCAGTTACTCCTCCGATGTCCCGGGGGACCAGCCCCAGCATTTT. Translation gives CASSYSSDVPGDQPQHF.

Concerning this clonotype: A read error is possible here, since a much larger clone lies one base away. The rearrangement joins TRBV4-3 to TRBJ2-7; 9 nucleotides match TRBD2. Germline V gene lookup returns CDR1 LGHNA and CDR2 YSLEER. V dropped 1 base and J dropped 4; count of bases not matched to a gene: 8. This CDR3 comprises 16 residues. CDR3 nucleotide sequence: TGCGCCAGCAGCCAAGGTCCAAGCGGGAGGTGTTACGAGCAGTACTTC. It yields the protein CASSQGPSGRCYEQYF.

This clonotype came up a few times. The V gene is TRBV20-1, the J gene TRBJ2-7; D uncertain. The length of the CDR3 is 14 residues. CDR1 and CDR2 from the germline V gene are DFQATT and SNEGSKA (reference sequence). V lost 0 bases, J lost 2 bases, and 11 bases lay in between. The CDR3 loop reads CSARDRAETYEQYF. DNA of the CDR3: TGCAGTGCTAGAGATAGGGCGGAGACCTACGAGCAGTACTTC.

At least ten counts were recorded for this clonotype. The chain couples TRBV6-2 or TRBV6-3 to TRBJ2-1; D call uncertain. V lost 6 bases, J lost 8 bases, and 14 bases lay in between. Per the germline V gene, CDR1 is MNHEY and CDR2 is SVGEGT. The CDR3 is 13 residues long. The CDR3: CASRSDPVDEQFF. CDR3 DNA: TGTGCCAGCAGATCGGACCCGGTAGATGAGCAGTTCTTC.

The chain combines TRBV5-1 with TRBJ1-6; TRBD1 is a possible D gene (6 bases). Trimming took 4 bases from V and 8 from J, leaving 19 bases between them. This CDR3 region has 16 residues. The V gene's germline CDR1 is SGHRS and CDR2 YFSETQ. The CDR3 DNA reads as TGCGCCAGCAGCGTGGACAGACCCCAGGGAGATTCACCCCTCCACTTT. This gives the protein CASSVDRPQGDSPLHF.

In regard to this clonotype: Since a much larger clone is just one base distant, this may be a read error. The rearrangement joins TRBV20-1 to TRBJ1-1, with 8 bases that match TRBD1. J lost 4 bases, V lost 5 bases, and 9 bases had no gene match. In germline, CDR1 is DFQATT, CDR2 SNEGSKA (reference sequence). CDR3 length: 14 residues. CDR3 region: CSAPRTGWGTEAFF. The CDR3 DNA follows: TGCAGTGCTCCTAGGACAGGGTGGGGCACTGAAGCTTTCTTT.